A selection of T cell receptor beta chains follows, all from one sample in a study of yellow fever vaccine responses in identical twins. TCRdb ran MiXCR on the RT-PCR reads and lists one entry per CDR3 protein. The repertoire has about 6,000 distinct CDR3 sequences, just over 65% of them found once; the top ten carry roughly 4%. The source was T cells from blood (PBMCs), unsorted or a sorted subset (not recorded which), collected before or after yellow fever vaccination (not recorded which). The receptors were sampled from a woman younger than 30 who received the yellow fever vaccine. The CDR3 runs from the conserved cysteine through the conserved F or W. The D gene is left open where the match is weak. Size tells how often a clone was seen (once, few, many) or the class of an expanded clone, and some rows leave it out.

>TRBJ2-1|TRBV5-1|15|few|NA
CASSFEGLLLNEQFF
TGCGCCAGCAGCTTCGAGGGACTCCTCCTCAATGAGCAGTTCTTC
>TRBJ2-5|TRBV13|15|NA|TRBD1
CASSLKGQGRETQYF
TGTGCCAGCAGCTTAAAGGGACAGGGAAGAGAGACCCAGTACTTC
>TRBJ2-5|TRBV11-2|14|NA|NA
CASHKGFGDETQYF
TGTGCCAGCCATAAAGGATTTGGGGATGAGACCCAGTACTTC
>TRBJ2-2|TRBV11-1|14|few|NA
CASSLRGNTGELFF
TGTGCCAGCAGCTTGCGTGGGAACACCGGGGAGCTGTTTTTT
>TRBJ2-1|TRBV4-3|17|NA|TRBD2
CASSQDPGGRAYNEQFF
TGCGCCAGCAGCCAAGATCCGGGCGGGAGGGCCTACAATGAGCAGTTCTTC
>TRBJ2-2|TRBV5-1|15|NA|NA
CASSLLAQNTGELFF
TGCGCCAGCAGCTTGCTAGCACAGAACACCGGGGAGCTGTTTTTT
>TRBJ2-7|TRBV29-1|13|NA|TRBD2
CSAAGLAGFEQYF
TGCAGCGCAGCAGGACTAGCGGGATTCGAGCAGTACTTC
>TRBJ2-7|TRBV13|14|few|NA
CAIPALRGSDEQYF
TGTGCCATCCCGGCGCTTCGCGGGTCGGACGAGCAGTACTTC
>TRBJ2-2|TRBV12-3/TRBV12-4|17|NA|TRBD1
CASSPRTGEHGTGELFF
TGTGCCAGCAGTCCTCGGACAGGGGAGCATGGCACCGGGGAGCTGTTTTTT
>TRBJ2-7|TRBV29-1|10|few|NA
CSVLEYEQYF
TGCAGCGTTTTAGAGTACGAGCAGTACTTC
>TRBJ1-1|TRBV11-1|14|once|NA
CASTKTSKGGEAFF
TGTGCCAGCACCAAAACCTCTAAGGGAGGTGAAGCTTTCTTT
>TRBJ2-7|TRBV20-1|12|NA|NA
CSARDQAYEQYF
TGCAGTGCTAGAGATCAGGCATACGAGCAGTACTTC
>TRBJ2-3|TRBV2|15|NA|NA
CASSETGASTDTQYF
TGTGCCAGCAGTGAAACCGGGGCGAGCACAGATACGCAGTATTTT
>TRBJ2-7|TRBV15|16|NA|TRBD1
CATSRGSGTGLDEQYF
TGTGCCACCAGCAGAGGTTCAGGGACAGGTCTCGACGAGCAGTACTTC
>TRBJ2-1|TRBV7-9|12|NA|NA
CASSHDSNEQFF
TGTGCCAGCAGCCACGACTCCAATGAGCAGTTCTTC
>TRBJ2-2|TRBV27|11|NA|NA
CASSLSGELFF
TGTGCCAGCAGTTTATCCGGGGAGCTGTTTTTT
>TRBJ2-1|TRBV20-1|12|NA|NA
CSATISGFEQFF
TGCAGTGCTACCATATCAGGATTTGAGCAGTTCTTC
>TRBJ2-7|TRBV12-3/TRBV12-4|13|NA|TRBD1
CASRLTGGYEQYF
TGTGCCAGCAGGTTGACAGGGGGCTACGAGCAGTACTTC
>TRBJ2-1|TRBV4-1|14|few|NA
CASSQGNYPTGRFF
TGCGCCAGCAGCCAAGGAAACTACCCCACAGGGAGGTTCTTC
>TRBJ1-1|TRBV5-1|19|NA|TRBD1
CASSLGQGPGPELNTEAFF
TGCGCCAGCAGCTTGGGACAGGGTCCTGGTCCGGAATTGAACACTGAAGCTTTCTTT
>TRBJ1-5|TRBV7-6|13|NA|NA
CASCQRGDQPQHF
TGTGCCAGCTGCCAACGGGGGGATCAGCCCCAGCATTTT
>TRBJ1-5|TRBV29-1|14|few|NA
CSVEDQEGKQPQHF
TGCAGCGTTGAAGATCAAGAGGGCAAACAGCCCCAGCATTTT
>TRBJ2-1|TRBV2|14|NA|NA
CASSERGLDNEQFF
TGTGCCAGCAGTGAACGGGGACTGGACAATGAGCAGTTCTTC
>TRBJ2-7|TRBV29-1|13|NA|NA
CSVEVAGHYEQYF
TGCAGCGTTGAGGTCGCGGGACATTACGAGCAGTACTTC
>TRBJ2-7|TRBV21-1|16|few|NA
CASTHLGRVSSYEQYF
TGTGCCAGCACTCACCTCGGCAGGGTAAGCTCCTACGAGCAGTACTTC
>TRBJ2-7|TRBV27|17|NA|TRBD2
CASSLFGKTSGAYEQYF
TGTGCCAGCAGTTTATTCGGCAAGACTAGCGGAGCCTACGAGCAGTACTTC
>TRBJ1-6|TRBV20-1|14|NA|NA
CSARPEGSNSPLHF
TGCAGTGCTAGACCAGAGGGGTCTAATTCACCCCTCCACTTT
>TRBJ1-6|TRBV6-1|17|NA|TRBD1
CASSMGQGSSYNSPLHF
TGTGCCAGCAGTATGGGACAGGGAAGCTCCTATAATTCACCCCTCCACTTT
>TRBJ2-7|TRBV7-2|15|NA|TRBD1
CASSSGQLNSYEQYF
TGTGCCAGCAGCTCGGGACAGTTAAACTCCTACGAGCAGTACTTC
>TRBJ2-3|TRBV29-1|12|once|NA
CSVDSQGDTQYF
TGCAGCGTTGATTCCCAAGGGGATACGCAATATTTT
>TRBJ2-7|TRBV11-3|14|NA|NA
CASSLVVGSYEQYF
TGTGCCAGCAGCTTAGTGGTCGGCTCCTACGAGCAGTACTTC